The 18 T cell receptor beta chains reported below all come from one sample, sequenced in a study of metastatic and nonmetastatic thyroid tumors (dated by TCRdb to 2019 to 2021). Libraries were constructed by PCR. The data were produced on an Illumina HiSeq 4000. Starting from the raw public reads, TCRdb applied fastp trimming at Q25, assembled clones with MiXCR and retained in-frame beta chains. In this sample the table shows 65,000 or so clones, approximately 4.1% of which occur a single time. The ten largest make up 20% to 25% of the sample. Before undergoing thyroid surgery, none of the patients had been given any kind of treatment. The sequencing sample was made of blood. Source of these receptors: a female donor with papillary thyroid cancer or a benign thyroid nodule (not recorded which). Some clones in this sample may be carry-over from other donors' samples.

At least ten counts were recorded for this clone. The chain has TRBV9 and TRBJ2-5, with D possibly called TRBD1 or TRBD2 (5 bases each). Germline V gives CDR1 SGDLS, CDR2 YYNGEE. There are 15 residues in the CDR3. V lost 1 base and J lost 1, with 11 bases in between. The CDR3 here is CASSVSEGSQETQYF. In DNA, the CDR3 is TGTGCCAGCAGCGTAAGTGAGGGGAGCCAAGAGACCCAGTACTTC.

This clone was found many times. The chain links TRBV20-1 to TRBJ2-2, with TRBD1 matching over 8 bases. This CDR3 is built from 16 residues. Germline V gene data show CDR1 as DFQATT and CDR2 as SNEGSKA (reference sequence). V gave up 3 bases and J gave up 7 bases; unmatched junction bases: 13. CDR3 residues: CSARLNPGQGSGELFF. In DNA, the CDR3 is TGCAGTGCTAGGCTTAACCCCGGACAGGGCAGCGGGGAGCTGTTTTTT.

In its sample, this clone was seen a few times. The germline gene is not matched at one end of the junction; a read error may be the cause. V gene TRBV28 combines with J gene TRBJ1-5, with 7 bases fitting TRBD1. This CDR3 contains 18 residues. Germline V gives CDR1 MDHEN, CDR2 SYDVKM. Here the CDR3 reads CASSPGPIGKGGFQPEHF. In DNA, the CDR3 is TGTGCCAGCAGCCCCGGTCCTATCGGGAAAGGGGGCTTTCAGCCCGAGCATTTT. The entire variable domain, with the rest obtained from reference TRBV28 and TRBJ1-5, is as follows: DVKVTQSSRYLVKRTGEKVFLECVQDMDHENMFWYRQDPGLGLRLIYFSYDVKMKEKGDIPEGYSVSREKKERFSLILESASTNQTSMYLCASSPGPIGKGGFQPEHFGDGTRLSIL.

The V and J genes are TRBV3-1 and TRBJ1-2; D is uncertain. There are 11 residues in the CDR3. Germline V gene lookup returns CDR1 LGHDT and CDR2 YNNKEL (reference sequence). Trimming pared 8 bases from V and 7 bases from J, leaving 11 bases between. The CDR3 DNA reads TGTGCCAGCGGCGAGTGGGGTGGCTACACCTTC. Protein product: CASGEWGGYTF.

This clone was picked up many times. The gene calls are TRBV6-1 and TRBJ2-6; the match to TRBD1 covers 9 bases. CDR3 length: 17 residues. The V and J ends lost 7 bases and 3 bases, in that order; junction bases with no gene match: 10. Germline V gives CDR1 MNHNS, CDR2 SASEGT. The CDR3 coding sequence is TGTGCCAGCATCCCGAGACAGGGGGTAGGTGGGGCCAACGTCCTGACTTTC. Translating gives CASIPRQGVGGANVLTF.

A few counts support this clone. The V gene is TRBV12-3 or TRBV12-4, the J gene TRBJ2-1, with 7 bases that match TRBD2. V shed 2 bases, J shed 7 bases, and the junction held 8 bases outside the gene matches. CDR3 length: 15 amino acids. CDR3: CASSLRGRAKNEQFF. CDR3 coding DNA: TGTGCCAGCAGTTTACGGGGGAGGGCAAAAAATGAGCAGTTCTTC.

Many counts were recorded for this clone. The rearrangement joins TRBV20-1 to TRBJ2-3; 9 bases align to TRBD2. The germline V gene has CDR1 DFQATT and CDR2 SNEGSKA (reference sequence). Trimming cost V 1 base and J 1 base; bases outside gene matches: 9. The CDR3 spans 17 residues. CDR3 protein: CSARVLSGSRGTDTQYF. The CDR3 region has the DNA TGCAGTGCTAGAGTTCTTAGCGGGAGCCGGGGCACAGATACGCAGTATTTT.

This clone was observed at least ten times. This sample also contains other DNA sequences that code for the same CDR3. The rearrangement links TRBV29-1 to TRBJ1-3; D gene uncertain. CDR1 SQVTM and CDR2 ANQGSEA come from the germline V gene. The CDR3 extends over 14 amino acids. Trimming removed 6 bases from V and 0 bases from J, with 12 bases in between. CDR3 sequence: CSVETWDSGNTIYF. The CDR3 nucleotides are TGCAGCGTGGAAACCTGGGACTCTGGAAACACCATATATTTT.

Worth noting for this clone: This may come from a read error, since a much larger clone is one base off. V usage is TRBV7-8 and J usage is TRBJ2-1; 7 nucleotides agree with TRBD2. Germline assignment: CDR1 SGHVS and CDR2 FQNEAQ. The CDR3 totals 16 residues. Here the CDR3 DNA reads TGTGCCGGCAGCTTAGAGCGGGACCCCTCCTACAATGAGCAGTTCTTC. Translation: CAGSLERDPSYNEQFF.

There are many counts of this clone. The rearrangement uses TRBV9 and TRBJ2-7; D is undetermined. Trimming shortened V by 0 bases and J by 5 bases, and 9 bases separated the two germline ends. The CDR3 contains 13 residues. Looked up from germline, CDR1 is SGDLS and CDR2 is YYNGEE. As DNA, the CDR3 is TGTGCCAGCAGCGTAGAGGACGAGGACGAGCAGTACTTC. Residues: CASSVEDEDEQYF.

There are many counts of this clone. This chain uses TRBV28 with TRBJ2-5; the match to TRBD1 covers 10 bases. J gave up 7 bases and V 6 bases, and 2 bases lay outside the gene matches. Germline CDR1 and CDR2: MDHEN and SYDVKM. CDR3 length equals 12 residues. CDR3 region: CASSGQGVTQYF. Written as DNA, the CDR3 is TGTGCCAGCAGCGGACAGGGGGTGACCCAGTACTTC.

This clone was observed at least ten times. The chain has TRBV28 and TRBJ2-1, with TRBD2 identical over 14 bases. Germline CDR1 MDHEN, CDR2 SYDVKM. V was clipped by 6 bases and J by 13 bases; unmatched bases: 5. The CDR3 length is 13 residues. The CDR3 loop is CASSQTSGRVQFF. The CDR3 region has the DNA TGTGCCAGCAGCCAGACTAGCGGGAGGGTTCAGTTCTTC.

This clone occurred many times. The J gene is TRBJ2-5, the V gene TRBV5-1; D may be TRBD1 or TRBD2 (7 bases each). Trimming cost V 0 bases and J 5 bases, with 11 bases left between them. CDR3 length: 14 amino acids. The germline gives CDR1 SGHRS, CDR2 YFSETQ. The CDR3 spells CASSLARGGETQYF. CDR3 DNA: TGCGCCAGCAGCTTGGCCAGGGGGGGCGAGACCCAGTACTTC.

This rearrangement joins TRBV24-1 to TRBJ2-2, with 12 bases identical to TRBD2. After removal of 9 bases from V and 7 bases from J, the junction contained 14 bases not matched to a gene. This CDR3 region has 17 residues. The germline V gene encodes CDR1 KGHDR and CDR2 SFDVKD. CDR3 loop: CATGCTAGTSGRGELFF. The CDR3 DNA follows: TGTGCCACCGGTTGTACAGCAGGGACTAGCGGGCGCGGGGAGCTGTTTTTT.

This clone was picked up many times. The V gene is TRBV11-3, the J gene TRBJ2-4, with no clear D. The CDR3 length is 12 residues. Germline V gives CDR1 SGHNT, CDR2 YENEEA. Deletions cut 1 base from V and 8 bases from J, with 6 bases between. CDR3 in DNA: TGTGCCAGCAGCTTAGGTGGAGACATTCAGTACTTC. Protein product: CASSLGGDIQYF.

This clone showed up many times. One junction end disagrees with the germline gene, perhaps due to a read error. The V call is TRBV2, the J call TRBJ2-3, with D tentatively TRBD2 (6 bases). Germline V gene lookup returns CDR1 SNHLY and CDR2 FYNNEI. This CDR3 is 15 amino acids long. The CDR3 nucleotides are TGTGCCAGCAGAGAAGGACTATTAGCTTCAGATACGCAGTATTTT. It is translated as CASREGLLASDTQYF.

This clone was seen a handful of times. The V and J genes are TRBV6-2 or TRBV6-3 and TRBJ1-1, with TRBD1 matching 7 bases. The V and J ends lost 4 bases and 2 bases, in that order; junction bases with no gene match: 4. The CDR3 contains 14 residues. The germline V gene encodes CDR1 MNHEY and CDR2 SVGEGT. The CDR3 bases are TGTGCCAGCAGTTCGACAGGGCAAAACACTGAAGCTTTCTTT. Protein sequence: CASSSTGQNTEAFF.

Note on this clone: A much larger clonotype is one base distant, so this may be a read error. The chain uses TRBV3-1 and TRBJ2-7; TRBD2 agrees at 13 bases. From germline, CDR1 is LGHDT and CDR2 YNNKEL (reference sequence). The CDR3 is 18 residues long. The CDR3 spells CVSSLQLAGGPLRYEQYF. CDR3 DNA: TGTGTCAGCAGCCTCCAACTAGCGGGAGGGCCGCTTAGATACGAGCAGTACTTC.